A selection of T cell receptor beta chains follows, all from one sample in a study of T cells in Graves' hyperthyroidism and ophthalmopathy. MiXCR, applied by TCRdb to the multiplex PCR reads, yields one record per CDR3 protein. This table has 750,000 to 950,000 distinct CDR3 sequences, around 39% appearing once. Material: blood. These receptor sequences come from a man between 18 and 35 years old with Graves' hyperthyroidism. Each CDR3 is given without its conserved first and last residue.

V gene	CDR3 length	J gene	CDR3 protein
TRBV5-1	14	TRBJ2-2	ASSPFGRLDTGELF
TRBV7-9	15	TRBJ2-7	ASSYPEREGPLYEQY
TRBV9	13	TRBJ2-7	ASSVGRGGISEQY
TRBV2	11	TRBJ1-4	ASHRLTNEKLF
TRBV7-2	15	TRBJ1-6	ASSPSGTALYNSPPH
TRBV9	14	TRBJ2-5	ASSRYSGQEKETQY
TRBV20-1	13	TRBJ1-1	SASVWAGDGGEAF
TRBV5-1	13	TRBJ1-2	ASSLGASTVNGYT
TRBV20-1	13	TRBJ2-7	SARAMTGNSYEQY
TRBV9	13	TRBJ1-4	ASSAQVGINEKLF
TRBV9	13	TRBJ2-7	ASSVEHSGIYEQY
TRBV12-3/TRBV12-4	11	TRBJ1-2	ASSQSSSRGYT
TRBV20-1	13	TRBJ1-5	SALERDREAQPQH
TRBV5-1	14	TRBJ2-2	ASSLDGELNTGELF
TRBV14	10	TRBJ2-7	ASSQGTYEQY
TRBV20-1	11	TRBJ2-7	SAADRVVSEQY
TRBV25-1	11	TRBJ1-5	ASNGGRNQPQH
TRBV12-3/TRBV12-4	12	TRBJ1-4	ASTSGVNNEKLF
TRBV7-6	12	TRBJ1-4	ASSQEGDNEKLF
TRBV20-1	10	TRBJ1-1	SLEFPNTEAF
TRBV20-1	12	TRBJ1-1	SARSGGLNTEAF
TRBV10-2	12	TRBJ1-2	ASSLPGRLYGYT
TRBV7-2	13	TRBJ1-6	ASSLGGGMESPLH
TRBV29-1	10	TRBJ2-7	SVGRGPREQY
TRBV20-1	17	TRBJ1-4	SAKSLTGSGDGNGEKLF
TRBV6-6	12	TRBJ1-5	ASSYMGYNQPQH
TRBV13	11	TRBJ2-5	ASSLGIPGTQY
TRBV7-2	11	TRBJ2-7	ASSTPRGSGQY
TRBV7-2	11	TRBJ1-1	ASSPVGPRGAF
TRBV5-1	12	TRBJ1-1	ASSFPGGNTEAF
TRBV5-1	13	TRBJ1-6	ASSKGVSANSPLH
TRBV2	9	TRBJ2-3	ASRVKTRPY
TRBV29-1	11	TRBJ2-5	SVESNWGETQY
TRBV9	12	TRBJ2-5	ASSLGGGWETQY
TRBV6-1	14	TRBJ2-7	ASSQLRGQAYYEQY
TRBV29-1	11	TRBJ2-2	SLHRGRAGELF
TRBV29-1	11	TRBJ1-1	SAEQGANTEAF
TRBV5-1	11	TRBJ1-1	ASSLGTGGSAF
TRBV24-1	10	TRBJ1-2	ATEDSDYGYT
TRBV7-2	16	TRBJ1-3	ASSLEGGGQSSGNTIY
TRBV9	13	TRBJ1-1	ASNVAAGSSTEAL
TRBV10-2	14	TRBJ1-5	ASSESRGHSNQPQH
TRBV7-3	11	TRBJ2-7	ASSTGQGSEQY
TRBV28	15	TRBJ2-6	ASTLGQLNSGANVLT
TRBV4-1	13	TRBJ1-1	ASSPPGHLNTEAF
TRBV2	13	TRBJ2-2	ASSLNMGEHRELF
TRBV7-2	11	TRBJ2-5	ASSFIAQETQY
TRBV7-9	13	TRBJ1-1	ASSRQQGRGTEAF
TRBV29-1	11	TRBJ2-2	SVATGRVSELF